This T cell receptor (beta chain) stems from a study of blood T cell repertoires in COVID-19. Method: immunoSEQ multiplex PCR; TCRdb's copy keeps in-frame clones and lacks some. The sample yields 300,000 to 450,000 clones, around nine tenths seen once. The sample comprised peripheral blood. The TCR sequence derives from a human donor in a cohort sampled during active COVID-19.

The CDR3 nucleotides are TGTGCCAGCAGCCCTGGGGCACAGCACCATACGCAGTATTTT. It translates to CASSPGAQHHTQYF. The V call is TRBV28, the J call TRBJ2-3; D perhaps matches TRBD1 (5 bases). The germline V and J ends were trimmed by 6 bases and 7 bases, with 17 bases remaining between them. The CDR3 is made up of 14 amino acids. Germline assignment: CDR1 MDHEN and CDR2 SYDVKM.